Sequencing of this T cell receptor beta chain was carried out in a study of blood T cells in healthy people across ages. Together with a sample-barcoded 5' primer, a J-beta primer mix was included in a second PCR lasting roughly 7 to 11 cycles. A single record per CDR3 protein comes from TCRdb applying MiXCR to the 5' RACE reads. The table has approximately 690,000 distinct CDR3 sequences, around two fifths seen once. The sample taken for sequencing was blood. This clonotype was sampled from a man older than 75 in good health.

The CDR3 sequence: CASSLSGRPTDTQYF. The CDR3 nucleotides read TGTGCCAGCAGCTTGAGCGGGAGACCCACAGATACGCAGTATTTT. The chain is built from TRBV7-2 and TRBJ2-3; the match to TRBD2 covers 8 bases. The trim removed 3 bases at V and 2 bases at J, leaving 4 bases unmatched. This CDR3 has 15 residues. Germline values: CDR1 SGHTA, CDR2 FQGNSA.